What follows are 31 T cell receptor beta chains derived from one specimen sequenced in a study of T cell responses to AZD1222 COVID-19 vaccine. Assay: immunoSEQ multiplex PCR; the TCRdb copy retains only in-frame clones and omits some. The repertoire holds some 170,000 clones, with approximately 93% as singletons. Source: peripheral blood, taken 28 days after the second AZD1222 dose. The receptors come from an adult who received the AZD1222 COVID-19 vaccine.

This chain connects TRBV7-8 to TRBJ2-3, with a tentative D call TRBD1 (6 bases). The length of the CDR3 is 12 residues. With 5 bases removed from V and 6 bases from J, the gap between germline ends came to 9 bases. The germline V gene has CDR1 SGHVS and CDR2 FQNEAQ. The CDR3 region has the DNA TGTGCCAGCAGCCAGGGGTGGGATACGCAGTATTTT. It encodes CASSQGWDTQYF. The full variable domain, rest sourced from reference TRBV7-8 and TRBJ2-3, is GAGVSQSPRYKVAKRGQDVALRCDPISGHVSLFWYQQALGQGPEFLTYFQNEAQLDKSGLPSDRFFAERPEGSVSTLKIQRTQQEDSAVYLCASSQGWDTQYFGPGTRLTVL.

The chain links TRBV6-5 to TRBJ2-1; a possible D gene is TRBD1 (6 bases). Trimming left V 2 bases short and J 12 bases short, with 20 bases between. CDR1 is MNHEY, CDR2 SVGAGI, per germline. This CDR3 is 15 amino acids long. This CDR3 reads CASSYRAQGTGTQFF. Here the CDR3 DNA reads TGTGCCAGCAGTTACCGCGCGCAGGGGACGGGGACGCAGTTCTTC.

The chain employs TRBV9 and TRBJ2-1; tentatively, D is TRBD2 (5 bases). The CDR3 loop spans 16 amino acids. The V end was cut by 0 bases, the J end by 10 bases, with 20 bases between. CDR1 and CDR2 from the germline V gene are SGDLS and YYNGEE. CDR3 residues: CASSVVVGSYIGEQFF. CDR3 DNA sequence: TGTGCCAGCAGCGTAGTTGTTGGGAGCTATATAGGGGAGCAGTTCTTC.

The chain has TRBV10-1 and TRBJ2-1; 10 bases match TRBD2. With V trimmed by 3 bases and J by 7 bases, 9 bases remained unmatched. Germline V lookup: CDR1 WNHNN, CDR2 SYGVQD (reference sequence). This CDR3 contains 16 residues. The CDR3 nucleotides read TGCGCCAGCAGTGAACGGCTAGCGGGAGCCGGAAATGAGCAGTTCTTC. It yields the protein CASSERLAGAGNEQFF.

V gene TRBV7-2 combines with J gene TRBJ2-7; 13 nucleotides align to TRBD2. The CDR3 is 15 amino acids. Germline CDR1 is SGHTA and CDR2 is FQGNSA. The junction had 5 bases not matched to a gene; V was cut back by 4 bases and J by 5 bases. The DNA of the CDR3 is TGTGCCAGCAGCTCTACGGGACTAGCGGGGAACGAGCAGTACTTC. Translation gives CASSSTGLAGNEQYF.

The rearrangement joins TRBV7-2 to TRBJ1-6; D unresolved. The CDR3 covers 14 residues. With 1 base removed from V and 7 bases from J, the gap between germline ends came to 8 bases. CDR1 is SGHTA, CDR2 FQGNSA, per germline. The CDR3 loop is CASSLGITNSPLHF. DNA for the CDR3: TGTGCCAGCAGCTTAGGGATAACCAATTCACCCCTCCACTTT.

As for this clone: Other DNA sequences in the same sample also yield this CDR3. This chain links TRBV19 with TRBJ1-5, with TRBD1 matching over 8 bases. CDR3 length: 13 amino acids. CDR1 is LNHDA, CDR2 SQIVND, per germline (reference sequence). With 6 bases clipped from V and 4 bases from J, the junction kept 2 bases outside the gene matches. The CDR3: CASRDRGNQPQHF. In nucleotides, the CDR3 is TGTGCCAGTAGAGACAGGGGTAATCAGCCCCAGCATTTT.

This clone was found a few times. The chain has TRBV4-2 and TRBJ2-7, with a tentative D call TRBD1 (6 bases). Germline CDR1 LGHNA, CDR2 YNFKEQ. V gave up 1 base and J gave up 6 bases, with 16 bases separating them. The length of the CDR3 is 15 residues. CDR3 DNA sequence: TGTGCCAGCAGCCAAGTAGGCACAGGGAGCGCCGAGCAGTACTTC. Translation gives CASSQVGTGSAEQYF.

The CDR3 is CASSIGAFNYGYTF. The CDR3, as DNA: TGTGCCAGTAGTATAGGTGCTTTTAACTATGGCTACACCTTC. The chain has TRBV19 and TRBJ1-2; D is ambiguous. CDR1 LNHDA and CDR2 SQIVND come from the germline V gene (reference sequence). V was trimmed by 1 base and J by 1 base, leaving 7 bases between them. The CDR3 totals 14 residues.

The table lists this clone with a count of one. Its ends do not fully match the called genes, so a read error is possible. The rearrangement uses TRBV7-2 and TRBJ2-1; maybe TRBD2 (5 bases). The germline V gene has CDR1 SGHTA and CDR2 FQGNSA. This CDR3 region has 15 residues. The CDR3 spells CASSLAVLSYNEQFF. CDR3 coding DNA: TGTGCCAGCAGCCTAGCCGTCCTCTCCTACAATGAGCAGTTCTTC.

The rearrangement uses TRBV18 and TRBJ2-3; perhaps TRBD1 as D (6 bases). V was cut by 2 bases and J by 6 bases, with 12 bases left in between. The CDR3 contains 14 residues. Germline CDR1 is KGHSH and CDR2 is LQKENI. This chain's CDR3 is CASSPIGGADTQYF. For the CDR3, the DNA is TGTGCCAGCTCACCAATAGGGGGTGCGGATACGCAGTATTTT.

This clone was detected only once. The chain recombines TRBV10-2 with TRBJ2-1, with 7 bases matching TRBD2. From germline, CDR1 is WSHSY and CDR2 SAAADI. The V and J ends lost 6 bases and 8 bases, in that order; junction bases with no gene match: 10. This CDR3 has 14 residues. The CDR3 loop is CASSRLAGVYEQFF. CDR3 coding DNA: TGCGCCAGCAGCCGACTAGCCGGAGTCTATGAGCAGTTCTTC.

V is TRBV29-1 and J is TRBJ2-1, with D unclear. V was clipped by 0 bases and J by 8 bases, with 8 bases between them. Per the germline V gene, CDR1 is SQVTM and CDR2 is ANQGSEA. The CDR3 length is 12 residues. CDR3 loop: CSVEEGGYEQFF. The CDR3 DNA follows: TGCAGCGTTGAAGAGGGCGGCTATGAGCAGTTCTTC.

The rearrangement uses TRBV3-1 (or the pseudogene TRBV3-2) and TRBJ1-1; no clear D. Trimming took off 1 base at V and 1 base at J, with 10 bases between the two ends. The CDR3 is made up of 15 amino acids. The germline V gene encodes CDR1 LGHDT and CDR2 YNNKEL (reference sequence). In DNA, the CDR3 is TGTGCCAGCAGCCAAGGGACGGCTTCGAACACTGAAGCTTTCTTT. This translates into CASSQGTASNTEAFF.

The chain is built from TRBV11-3 and TRBJ2-1; D ambiguous. This CDR3 comprises 12 residues. Trimming removed 1 base at V and 8 bases at J, with 6 bases between. Germline CDR1 reads SGHNT; CDR2 reads YENEEA. As DNA, the CDR3 is TGTGCCAGCAGCTTAGCGGGTGATGAGCAGTTCTTC. This gives the protein CASSLAGDEQFF.

The CDR3 DNA reads TGTGCCAGCTCACCTGGCCAAGGGACAGGCCTAACCCCCTACGAGCAGTACTTC. Its protein is CASSPGQGTGLTPYEQYF. The chain uses TRBV18 and TRBJ2-7; 8 nucleotides align to TRBD1. V trimming: 3 bases; J trimming: 2 bases; junction bases outside the gene matches: 15. Germline CDR1 and CDR2: KGHSH and LQKENI. CDR3 length: 18 amino acids.

The V gene is TRBV7-6, the J gene TRBJ2-2; 7 nucleotides line up with TRBD1. Unmatched junction bases numbered 2, after V lost 3 bases and J lost 1 base. CDR1 SGHVS and CDR2 FNYEAQ come from the germline V gene. This CDR3 comprises 15 residues. Here the CDR3 reads CASSLGQRNTGELFF. The CDR3 DNA reads TGTGCCAGCAGCTTGGGACAGAGGAACACCGGGGAGCTGTTTTTT.

The chain combines TRBV7-2 with TRBJ2-5; D might be TRBD1 or TRBD2, each matching 5 bases. With 8 bases removed from V and 1 base from J, the gap between germline ends came to 11 bases. Germline assignment: CDR1 SGHTA and CDR2 FQGNSA. The length of the CDR3 is 13 residues. The CDR3 nucleotides read TGTGCCAGCTCTTGGGACCGCCAAGAGACCCAGTACTTC. Amino acid sequence: CASSWDRQETQYF.

The chain employs TRBV19 and TRBJ1-1; 11 positions match TRBD1. The CDR3 extends over 15 amino acids. Trimming took 8 bases from V and 4 from J; bases not matched to a gene: 9. Germline V lookup: CDR1 LNHDA, CDR2 SQIVND (reference sequence). The chain's CDR3 is CASLTPGTGGTEAFF. The CDR3 DNA reads as TGTGCCAGTTTGACCCCCGGGACAGGGGGCACTGAAGCTTTCTTT. The variable domain in full, with the rest retrieved from reference TRBV19 and TRBJ1-1, is DGGITQSPKYLFRKEGQNVTLSCEQNLNHDAMYWYRQDPGQGLRLIYYSQIVNDFQKGDIAEGYSVSREKKESFPLTVTSAQKNPTAFYLCASLTPGTGGTEAFFGQGTRLTVV.

This sequence joins TRBV6-5 and TRBJ2-1, with no clear D. Germline V CDR1 and CDR2: MNHEY, SVGAGI. Trimming cost V 0 bases and J 5 bases, with 11 bases left between them. CDR3 length: 15 residues. The CDR3 loop reads CASSYSFVQNNEQFF. CDR3 nucleotide sequence: TGTGCCAGCAGTTACTCGTTCGTTCAAAACAATGAGCAGTTCTTC.

The chain carries TRBV5-4 and TRBJ2-5; the match to TRBD2 covers 11 bases. V shed 5 bases, J shed 4 bases, and the junction held 13 bases outside the gene matches. The CDR3 spans 17 residues. Germline V lookup: CDR1 SGHNT, CDR2 YYREEE (reference sequence). In nucleotides, the CDR3 is TGTGCCAGCAGTTCGGACCTGAGACTAGCGGGGATAGAGACCCAGTACTTC. Protein: CASSSDLRLAGIETQYF.

The chain combines TRBV5-5 with TRBJ1-3; 10 positions match TRBD1. The V gene's germline CDR1 is SGHKS and CDR2 YYEKEE (reference sequence). This CDR3 region has 16 residues. V dropped 4 bases and J dropped 0; count of bases not matched to a gene: 4. The CDR3 spells CASSGGQGSSGNTIYF. CDR3 nucleotides: TGTGCCAGCAGCGGGGGACAGGGGAGCTCTGGAAACACCATATATTTT.

The V call is TRBV18, the J call TRBJ1-5; 12 bases align to TRBD1. Looked up from germline, CDR1 is KGHSH and CDR2 is LQKENI. V dropped 6 bases and J dropped 2; count of bases not matched to a gene: 5. This CDR3 is 16 amino acids long. In nucleotides, the CDR3 is TGTGCCAGCTCGGGACAGGGGGCGCGGGGCAATCAGCCCCAGCATTTT. Translated, it gives CASSGQGARGNQPQHF.

This chain uses TRBV29-1 with TRBJ1-3; 9 nucleotides agree with TRBD1. The germline gives CDR1 SQVTM, CDR2 ANQGSEA. The CDR3 totals 13 residues. The V gene end was trimmed by 6 bases and the J gene end by 3 bases; junction bases not matched to a gene: 3. The CDR3: CSVGDRVGNTIYF. In nucleotides, the CDR3 is TGCAGCGTCGGGGACAGGGTTGGAAACACCATATATTTT.

CDR3 bases: TGTGCCAGTAGTATAGACAGGGGCTACAATGAGCAGTTCTTC. It specifies CASSIDRGYNEQFF. The V gene is TRBV19, the J gene TRBJ2-1, with D possibly matching TRBD1 (6 bases). The germline gives CDR1 LNHDA, CDR2 SQIVND (reference sequence). The ends were cut back, 0 bases at V and 3 bases at J, with 6 bases in the middle. This CDR3 is 14 amino acids long. Based on the CDR3 plus reference TRBV19 and TRBJ2-1, the full variable domain is DGGITQSPKYLFRKEGQNVTLSCEQNLNHDAMYWYRQDPGQGLRLIYYSQIVNDFQKGDIAEGYSVSREKKESFPLTVTSAQKNPTAFYLCASSIDRGYNEQFFGPGTRLTVL.

The chain recombines TRBV27 with TRBJ1-5; TRBD1 aligns across 11 bases. V gave up 3 bases and J gave up 7 bases; unmatched junction bases: 2. This CDR3 is built from 14 residues. Germline V gene sequence: CDR1 MNHEY, CDR2 SMNVEV (reference sequence). The CDR3 here is CASSLGQGEQPQHF. The CDR3 region has the DNA TGTGCCAGCAGTTTGGGACAGGGGGAACAGCCCCAGCATTTT.

The J gene is TRBJ2-2, the V gene TRBV6-4; weak D call: TRBD2 (6 bases). Trimming left V 4 bases short and J 2 bases short, with 8 bases between. CDR1 MRHNA and CDR2 SNTAGT come from the germline V gene. The CDR3 has 14 amino acids. The CDR3 sequence: CASSVGGNTGELFF. The DNA of the CDR3 is TGTGCCAGCAGTGTCGGGGGTAACACCGGGGAGCTGTTTTTT.

The chain couples TRBV20-1 to TRBJ2-1, with TRBD2 matching 8 bases. This CDR3 contains 14 residues. V shed 3 bases and J 3 bases; nucleotides not matched to a gene: 4. Germline V gene data show CDR1 as DFQATT and CDR2 as SNEGSKA (reference sequence). CDR3 in DNA: TGCAGTGCTAGTCCGCGGGGGGTCTACAATGAGCAGTTCTTC. Its protein product is CSASPRGVYNEQFF.

The CDR3, as DNA: TGTGCCAGCAGCATTAGCGGGGGCCGGTCTTACAATGAGCAGTTCTTC. Its translation: CASSISGGRSYNEQFF. The V gene is TRBV9, the J gene TRBJ2-1; TRBD2 matches 9 bases. Germline loops: CDR1 SGDLS, CDR2 YYNGEE. V shed 4 bases, J shed 4 bases, and the junction held 9 bases outside the gene matches. The CDR3 extends over 16 amino acids.

The rearrangement links TRBV10-3 to TRBJ2-1, with D possibly being TRBD1 (6 bases). Deletions cut 3 bases from V and 2 bases from J, with 11 bases between. This CDR3 spans 15 amino acids. Germline loops: CDR1 ENHRY, CDR2 SYGVKD. The CDR3, as DNA: TGTGCCATCAGTGAAGAGGGGGTCGCCTACAATGAGCAGTTCTTC. It specifies CAISEEGVAYNEQFF.

V and J are TRBV5-5 and TRBJ2-3; 7 bases are a match to TRBD2. Germline CDR1 and CDR2: SGHKS and YYEKEE (reference sequence). This CDR3 is 14 amino acids long. After removal of 0 bases from V and 9 bases from J, the junction contained 7 bases not matched to a gene. CDR3 in amino acids: CASSLASGPETQYF. CDR3 nucleotide sequence: TGTGCCAGCAGCTTGGCTAGCGGCCCCGAGACGCAGTATTTT.